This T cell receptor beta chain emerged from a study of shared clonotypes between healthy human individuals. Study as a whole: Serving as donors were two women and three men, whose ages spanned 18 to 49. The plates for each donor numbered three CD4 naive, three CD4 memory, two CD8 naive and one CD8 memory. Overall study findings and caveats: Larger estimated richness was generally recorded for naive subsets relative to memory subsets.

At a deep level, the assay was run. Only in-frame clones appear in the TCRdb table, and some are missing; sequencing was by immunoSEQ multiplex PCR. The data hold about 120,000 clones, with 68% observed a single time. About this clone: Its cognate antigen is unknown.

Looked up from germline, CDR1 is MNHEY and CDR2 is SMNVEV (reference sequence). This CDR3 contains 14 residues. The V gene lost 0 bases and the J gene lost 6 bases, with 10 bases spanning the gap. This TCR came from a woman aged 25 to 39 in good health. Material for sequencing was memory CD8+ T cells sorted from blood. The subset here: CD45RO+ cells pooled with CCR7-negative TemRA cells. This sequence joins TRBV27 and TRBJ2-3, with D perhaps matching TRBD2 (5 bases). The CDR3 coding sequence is TGTGCCAGCAGTTTATCGGCAACTAGGGATACGCAGTATTTT. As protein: CASSLSATRDTQYF.